This TCR beta chain came from a study of shared clonotypes between healthy human individuals (TCRdb year 2020). For the wider study: Two women and three men aged 18 to 49 years were included in the cohort. Per donor, three plates each were used for CD4 naive and CD4 memory, two for CD8 naive, and one for CD8 memory. To estimate repertoire size and how much clonotype sharing occurs between individuals, the study deeply sequenced the blood TCR repertoires of about five healthy adults. Libraries were prepared and TCR repertoires were sequenced by different laboratories using diverse techniques, in order to increase sequencing depth and limit assay-specific biases. Per donor, leukapheresis produced somewhere between about 0.94 and 10 billion PBMCs.

General study outcomes and caveats: The genetic and exposure-history diversity represented was limited by the small number of donors. Based on pairwise subsampling, the degree of clonotype sharing among donors was expected to be affected by sequencing depth. Compared with non-shared clonotypes, clonotypes shared by all four sorted-subset donors had higher generation probabilities. Only blood was sampled, and tissue TCR repertoires likely differ from those in blood. Incomplete sequencing was indicated by rarefaction of sorted-subset datasets, despite the large sequencing depth. Approximately 5% of naive CD4, 3.5% of naive CD8, approximately 2.2% of memory CD4, and around 0.4% of memory CD8 clonotypes were shared across several donors. Naive subsets generally had larger estimated clonotype richness than memory subsets did.

TCR CDR3 regions were amplified from genomic DNA by multiplex PCR using the deep immunoSEQ assay. For each cell subset, the extracted genomic DNA was distributed evenly across all wells of several immunoSEQ 96-well plates, and each plate served as one replicate. Each replicate PCR for sorted subsets received around 0.2 ug genomic DNA, equal to 28,000 or so T cell genomes. The purified libraries were quantified using a Qubit 3.0 fluorometer, sized with a Bioanalyzer 2100, and then quantified again using the KAPA Library Quantification kit. Each immunoSEQ 96-well plate was sequenced on its own single-read 150-cycle Illumina NextSeq 550 flow cell. In the paper's pipeline: Because the immunoSEQ output held only junctional sequences and lacked quality scores, the filtering could not match the filtering applied to full-length reads. Sequences were annotated with PyIR, a Python wrapper for IgBLAST v1.9, using IMGT germline references to assign V/J genes and CDR3. Reads were filtered out if the reads had weak V/J assignments (E-value above 1e-6), no CDR3, stop codons, out-of-frame junctions, or ambiguous translated residues. V3J clonotypes were defined as sequences sharing an identical inferred V gene, J gene, and CDR3 amino acid sequence. The percentage overlap between two repertoires was calculated by dividing the number of shared unique clonotypes by the size of the smaller repertoire. Repertoire richness was assessed with RTK rarefaction, the Chao1 estimator, and Recon v2.1 estimates of unobserved clonotypes. For all TCRbeta clonotypes obtained by the gDNA method from a handful of donors, generation probabilities were computed with OLGA. TCRdb's version of the immuneACCESS table is confined to in-frame rearrangements and falls short of the full clone set. An unresolved V gene accounts for under half of the shortfall where checked; the remainder is of unknown origin. For V, J and clone size, that table is used; D and trimming come from the DNA. In this sample the table shows 950,000 to 1,100,000 clones, about three quarters of which occur a single time. The ten largest clonotypes hold 1.2% to 1.5% of the sample.

A note on this clone: Its specific antigen is unknown. Base qualities were left out, and no much larger clone turns up one base away.

Donors were healthy HIV-negative adults with no recently reported acute infections or vaccinations. All donors were Caucasian adults living in Nashville, Tennessee, USA. Magnetic negative selection was used to enrich CD4+ T cells, after which naive cells were positively selected on CD45RA and the negative fraction became the memory subset. Blood was obtained by leukapheresis, after which PBMCs were separated by Ficoll-Histopaque density gradient centrifugation and cryopreserved in liquid nitrogen vapor phase. Analytical flow cytometry was used to check the purity and quantity of every magnetically sorted T cell population. Genomic DNA was isolated from every sorted fraction and measured by UV absorbance on a Nanodrop 2000c. Reading from cysteine to phenylalanine, the CDR3 counts 13 amino acids. Only the CDR3 portion is preserved as DNA: 39 bases, with reading frame beginning at the first base. V loses 7 bases, J loses 1 base, and the germline ends lie 11 bases apart. Reading the germline V gene gives CDR1 SGHRS and CDR2 YFSETQ.

This clonotype was sampled from a man between 18 and 29 years old in good health. Source material: memory CD4+ T cells sorted from blood. The cell subset or site label, as the study defines it: CD45RA-negative fraction. The chain couples TRBV5-1 to TRBJ1-1; the D gene is possibly TRBD1, with 6 bases matching. The CDR3 here reads CASGQGSNTEAFF. Read as DNA, the sequence is TGCGCCAGCGGGCAGGGGTCGAACACTGAAGCTTTCTTT.